One T cell receptor beta chain is described in this entry. This clonotype was observed many times. Its antigen remains undetermined. Base qualities are not recorded, but no much larger clone differs from it by a single base. The germline V gene provides CDR1 SNHLY and CDR2 FYNNEI. From cysteine to phenylalanine, the CDR3 is 16 amino acids long. CDR3 DNA only is kept here, 48 bases in frame from base 1. V gives up 2 bases and J gives up 1 base, and the segment between their germline ends measures 12 bases. These data belong to a study of regulatory T cells in long-lasting Graves disease (dated by TCRdb to the early 2020s). Broadly, across the study: In the newly diagnosed Graves' disease group, patients had been taking antithyroid drugs for less than 3 months. A total of around 35 samples were covered by TCR sequencing, comprising some 13 persistent and around 20 newly diagnosed Graves' disease patients. The study was conducted in China and was registered as a clinical trial. Peripheral blood TCR sequencing and RNA sequencing compared persistent Graves' disease patients with newly diagnosed Graves' disease patients. Here is what the overall study found, with its caveats: More public clonotypes were shared among persistent patients (2,741) than among newly diagnosed patients (more than 900). Only the TCR beta chain was sequenced and analyzed. Lower TCR Shannon entropy and fewer highly expanded clones were observed in persistent Graves' disease patients than in newly diagnosed patients, which suggested clonal expansion. TRBV28, TRBJ1-2 and TRBJ2-5 were preferentially used in persistent disease, while TRBV20-1 and TRBJ2-1 were favored in newly diagnosed disease. The authors noted that the small sample size was a limitation that may lower accuracy. Only peripheral blood was studied, because thyroid tissue, the primary lesion, was inaccessible.

Library preparation employed multiplex PCR. Instrument on record: Illumina HiSeq 4000. TCR beta libraries were built with iRepertoire HTBI primers and Arm-PCR amplification of CDR3 regions. PCR products were gel purified before sequencing. The original methods were these. Gene usage analysis of CDR3 amino acid clonotypes relied on the 55 to 80 TRBV and 14 TRBJ segments identified across samples. COPE and FqMerger were used to merge filtered high-quality paired reads into contigs. BLAST was used to align contigs to the IMGT TRBV, TRBD and TRBJ reference genes, and CDR3 was defined following IMGT. Any clonotype with a frequency above 0.1% was counted as a highly expanded clone. Repertoire diversity was measured by Shannon entropy, and V-J evenness by the Gini coefficient. A clonotype was considered public if more than one individual shared it. TCRdb took the public reads, trimmed them with fastp at Q25, ran MiXCR for clone calling and kept in-frame beta chains. Every CDR3 protein is listed once, alongside the most common genes and DNA of its rows. V and J calls and clone size were set by TCRdb, not the authors. The sample records about 400,000 distinct CDR3 sequences, about a sixth of which are singletons. The ten largest clones take up 20% to 25% of the sample.

Sample time point, as interpreted from the label and publication: newly diagnosed GD, antithyroid drugs for less than 3 months. For both TCR sequencing and RNA sequencing, RNA was extracted from PBMCs in TRIzol. The diagnosis of Graves' disease followed American Thyroid Association guidelines. Patients for the study were recruited at an endocrinology department in Xi'an, China. From each patient, 7.5 to 9.5 milliliters of peripheral blood was collected into an EDTA anticoagulant tube. PBMCs were isolated by Ficoll Paque Plus density gradient separation without further T cell sorting. An Agilent 2100 Bioanalyzer and agarose gel were used to check RNA quality, while a NanoDrop 2000 measured RNA concentration.

The sequences come from peripheral blood mononuclear cells (PBMCs), collected at new diagnosis, from a patient treated with antithyroid drugs. In this chain, TRBV2 is recombined with TRBJ2-4; matching of 5 bases hints at TRBD2 as the D gene. The sequence was obtained from a female donor with Graves disease. The CDR3 is CASSEWLAWAKNIQYF. The DNA reads TGTGCCAGCAGTGAATGGCTAGCCTGGGCCAAAAACATTCAGTACTTC.